This T cell receptor beta chain comes out of a study of T cells in Graves' hyperthyroidism and ophthalmopathy. The investigators amplified TCR beta CDR3 regions from RNA transcripts. Initially, a first-round RT-PCR of the TCR CDR3 employed the HTBI primer set. TCRdb itself ran the multiplex PCR reads through MiXCR, one entry per CDR3 protein. The table lists 95,000 to 110,000 distinct CDR3 sequences, 47% of them singletons. The source of this sequence is a middle-aged man with Graves' hyperthyroidism. The sample comprised blood.

The CDR3 is CASSPSGIAKNIQYF. CDR3 in DNA: TGCGCCAGCAGCCCTAGCGGGATAGCCAAAAACATTCAGTACTTC. The chain combines TRBV4-1 with TRBJ2-4, with 9 bases fitting TRBD2. This CDR3 spans 15 amino acids. V lost 4 bases, J lost 0 bases, and 1 base stayed unmatched. Germline V gene sequence: CDR1 MGHRA, CDR2 YSYEKL.